This entry concerns a single T cell receptor (beta chain). The antigen remains undetermined. The sample comes from a study of T cell responses to AZD1222 COVID-19 vaccine. Findings and caveats of the study: Donors were largely white British and mainly female; clonal diversity was possibly underestimated.

There are 17 residues in the CDR3. V was cut by 5 bases and J by 1 base, with 19 bases left in between. Germline CDR1 PRHDT, CDR2 FYEKMQ (reference sequence). Sequencing used immunoSEQ multiplex PCR; TCRdb keeps in-frame clones, though not all of them. The data contain some 120,000 clones, over 90% of them singletons. Sequences were derived from peripheral blood, sampled on day 0 of AZD1222 vaccination. The chain has TRBV13 and TRBJ2-3; either TRBD1 or TRBD2 may supply D (5 bases each). The sequence derives from an adult in good health. The CDR3 DNA reads TGTGCCAGCAGCCCGGGGAGATGGGGGATGGGCACAGATACGCAGTATTTT. The encoded protein is CASSPGRWGMGTDTQYF.